Listed below are T cell receptor beta chains from one sample, sequenced in a study of T cell responses to AZD1222 COVID-19 vaccine. Data came from immunoSEQ multiplex PCR; TCRdb stores just in-frame clones and leaves some out. Of roughly 120,000 clones listed, 80% to 90% are singletons. Specimen: peripheral blood, collected 28 days after the second AZD1222 dose. Receptors originate from an adult who received the AZD1222 COVID-19 vaccine. CDR3s include the opening cysteine and the closing phenylalanine or tryptophan. D genes are given only for firm matches.

V,D,J,CDR3,DNA
TRBV11-1,TRBD2,TRBJ2-5,CASSLRSLAGRETQYF,TGTGCCAGCAGCTTAAGGTCTCTAGCGGGACGAGAGACCCAGTACTTC
TRBV19,.,TRBJ2-2,CASRPGTATGELFF,TGTGCCAGTCGCCCCGGGACGGCGACCGGGGAGCTGTTTTTT
TRBV7-9,TRBD1,TRBJ1-2,CASSSDRGSNYGYTF,TGTGCCAGCAGCTCCGACAGGGGGTCTAACTATGGCTACACCTTC
TRBV7-3,.,TRBJ1-2,CASSATPTTYGYTF,TGTGCCAGCAGCGCGACTCCGACGACCTATGGCTACACCTTC
TRBV7-2,.,TRBJ1-5,CASSLALTNQPQHF,TGTGCCAGCAGCTTAGCGCTGACGAATCAGCCCCAGCATTTT
TRBV7-2,.,TRBJ1-1,CASSLAQRGFDQAFF,TGTGCCAGCAGCTTAGCTCAGAGGGGCTTCGACCAAGCTTTCTTT
TRBV7-8,.,TRBJ1-5,CASSLVRAGALHQPQHF,TGTGCCAGCAGCTTAGTTCGTGCAGGGGCGCTTCATCAGCCCCAGCATTTT
TRBV7-2,.,TRBJ1-6,CASRAPIRDSPYNSPLHF,TGTGCCAGCAGAGCCCCAATCCGGGACTCTCCCTATAATTCACCCCTCCACTTT
TRBV11-1,TRBD1,TRBJ1-6,CASTWDSEYNSPLHF,TGTGCCAGCACCTGGGACAGCGAGTATAATTCACCCCTCCACTTT
TRBV11-2,TRBD1,TRBJ2-1,CASSWGTGAPHNEQFF,TGTGCCAGCAGCTGGGGGACAGGGGCTCCGCACAATGAGCAGTTCTTC